The 4 T cell receptor beta chains listed next were all sequenced from one sample in a study of monozygotic twins with cystic fibrosis. The method was immunoSEQ multiplex PCR; TCRdb's version includes in-frame clones alone and lacks a portion of them. The sample yields around 21,000 clones, 85% to 90% seen once. Material for sequencing was blood. The receptors were sampled from a woman aged 25-40 years with cystic fibrosis.

The chain uses TRBV15 and TRBJ1-5; TRBD1 agrees at 8 bases. V lost 1 base to trimming and J lost 2 bases; unmatched junction nucleotides: 4. Germline-derived CDR1 and CDR2 are LNHNV and YYDKDF (reference sequence). The CDR3 length is 16 residues. CDR3 region: CATSRGPTGGNQPQHF. CDR3 nucleotides: TGTGCCACCAGCAGAGGCCCGACAGGGGGCAATCAGCCCCAGCATTTT.

CDR3 sequence: CASSAGGRNTGELFF. The CDR3, as DNA: TGTGCCAGCAGCGCCGGGGGTCGGAACACCGGGGAGCTGTTTTTT. The chain recombines TRBV9 with TRBJ2-2, with a possible D match to TRBD2 (6 bases). The CDR3 has 15 residues. The germline gives CDR1 SGDLS, CDR2 YYNGEE. With 3 bases removed from V and 1 base from J, the gap between germline ends came to 10 bases.

V gene TRBV11-2 combines with J gene TRBJ2-3; D might be TRBD1 (6 bases). The CDR3 has 15 amino acids. V lost 5 bases to trimming and J lost 2 bases, with 14 bases between them. The germline V gene encodes CDR1 SGHAT and CDR2 FQNNGV. CDR3 in DNA: TGTGCCAGCAGCCCTAGCTTGGGGGCCACAGATACGCAGTATTTT. Translating it yields CASSPSLGATDTQYF.

The chain recombines TRBV7-8 with TRBJ2-7, with D tentatively TRBD1 (6 bases). Germline V gene sequence: CDR1 SGHVS, CDR2 FQNEAQ. The V gene lost 3 bases and the J gene lost 3 bases, with 12 bases spanning the gap. CDR3 length: 14 amino acids. This CDR3 is CASSFGIGGYEQYF. CDR3 bases: TGTGCCAGCAGCTTTGGTATAGGGGGCTACGAGCAGTACTTC.